The rows below give T cell receptor beta chains drawn from one sample of a study of blood T cells in healthy people across ages. TCRdb itself ran the 5' RACE reads through MiXCR, one entry per CDR3 protein. The sample consists of over a million distinct CDR3 sequences, around 40% of them appearing once. Material for sequencing was blood. These receptor sequences come from a woman aged 18-29 years in good health. Each CDR3 is given with its conserved first and last residue. The D gene is left open where the match is weak. Rows may omit the clone size; those that give it use once, few, many or a size class.

V	size	J	D	DNA	CDR3
TRBV5-8	few	TRBJ1-2	-	TGTGCCAGCAGCTTGGAAGGCAGGGGAATCTATGGCTACACCTTC	CASSLEGRGIYGYTF
TRBV7-2	-	TRBJ2-3	TRBD2	TGTGCCAGCAGCTTACCACTAGCGGGGCCTAGCACAGATACGCAGTATTTT	CASSLPLAGPSTDTQYF
TRBV7-9	-	TRBJ1-5	-	TGTGCCAGCAGCACCGGACAGCCGAATCAGCCCCAGCATTTT	CASSTGQPNQPQHF
TRBV27	-	TRBJ2-7	-	TGTGCCAGCAGTTCCGCCCAGGAGCAGTACTTC	CASSSAQEQYF
TRBV12-3/TRBV12-4	-	TRBJ2-7	-	TGTGCCAGCAGTTTAAGGGTCAGGCCTTGGTGGGAGCAGTACTTC	CASSLRVRPWWEQYF
TRBV10-3	few	TRBJ2-4	-	TGTGCCATCAGTGAGTCCTTGGGAGCCAAAAACATTCAGTACTTC	CAISESLGAKNIQYF
TRBV3-1	few	TRBJ2-7	-	TGTGCCAGCAGCCAAGATGCAGCGTACGAGCAGTACTTC	CASSQDAAYEQYF
TRBV20-1	once	TRBJ1-2	TRBD1	TGCAGTGCCCCCCGCCCTCGGGGACAGGTGACGGGGGGCTACACCTTC	CSAPRPRGQVTGGYTF
TRBV29-1	few	TRBJ2-7	TRBD2	TGCAGCGTTGAGGGACTAGCGGGGGTCACCTACGAGCAGTACTTC	CSVEGLAGVTYEQYF
TRBV20-1	-	TRBJ1-4	TRBD1	TGCAGTGCGATTCCCGGGACAGGGGATGAAAAACTGTTTTTT	CSAIPGTGDEKLFF
TRBV7-8	few	TRBJ1-5	-	TGTGCCAGCAGCCGTGGGAAGGTTGGGCAGCTCAATCAGCCCCAGCATTTT	CASSRGKVGQLNQPQHF
TRBV28	-	TRBJ2-5	-	TGTGCCAGCAGTTCCAGTTTCGGGACCCATAATGAGCAGTACTTC	CASSSSFGTHNEQYF
TRBV7-2	many	TRBJ2-5	-	TGTGCCAGCAGTTTCCAGGGGAAAGAGACCCAGTACTTC	CASSFQGKETQYF
TRBV25-1	few	TRBJ2-1	-	TGTGCCAGCAGTGCCCCCATCTCCTACAATGAGCAGTTCTTC	CASSAPISYNEQFF
TRBV28	-	TRBJ2-7	-	TGTGCCAGCAGTCCAAAAAGGTCTTTATACTACGAGCAGTACTTC	CASSPKRSLYYEQYF
TRBV9	-	TRBJ2-1	-	TGTGCCAGCAGCGCGAACAGTCTCAATGAGCAGTTCTTC	CASSANSLNEQFF
TRBV9	-	TRBJ2-3	-	TGTGCCAGCAGCAACGGGGTGGGCCTAGATACGCAGTATTTT	CASSNGVGLDTQYF
TRBV3-1	-	TRBJ2-7	TRBD2	TGTGCCAGCAGCCAAGTCGGGACTAGCGCCAACGAGCAGTACTTC	CASSQVGTSANEQYF
TRBV12-3/TRBV12-4	few	TRBJ2-1	TRBD2	TGTGCCAGCAGCCAGTCAGCGGGAAGTAATGAGCAGTTCTTC	CASSQSAGSNEQFF
TRBV29-1	few	TRBJ2-3	TRBD2	TGCAGCGTTGAAACTAGCGGGCCCTTCACAGATACGCAGTATTTT	CSVETSGPFTDTQYF
TRBV4-1	few	TRBJ2-1	TRBD2	TGCGCCAGCAGCAGGGCTAGCGGGAACAATGAGCAGTTCTTC	CASSRASGNNEQFF
TRBV5-1	many	TRBJ2-5	-	TGCGCCAGCAGCTTGGACTCCCAGTCGGAGACCCAGTACTTC	CASSLDSQSETQYF
TRBV6-1	-	TRBJ2-1	-	TGTGCCAGCAGTTTCGGGATGGGAACCCAAGAGACCCAGTTCTTC	CASSFGMGTQETQFF
TRBV20-1	few	TRBJ2-1	TRBD2	TGCAGTGCTATCGGACTAGCGGTCTACAATGAGCAGTTCTTC	CSAIGLAVYNEQFF
TRBV5-4	-	TRBJ2-7	-	TGTGCCAGCAGCTTTGGCAGTAGGGACGAGCAGTACTTC	CASSFGSRDEQYF
TRBV4-3	-	TRBJ1-2	TRBD1	TGCGCCAGCACCCACAGGGGCGCTAACTATGGCTACACCTTC	CASTHRGANYGYTF
TRBV7-9	few	TRBJ2-1	TRBD2	TGTGCCAGCAGCTTAATCGTGACTAGCGGGAGCAGCAATGAGCAGTTCTTC	CASSLIVTSGSSNEQFF
TRBV7-9	-	TRBJ2-5	TRBD1	TGTGTCAGCAGCTTATTAGGACAGGGGGAGACCCAGTACTTC	CVSSLLGQGETQYF
TRBV4-1	-	TRBJ2-4	TRBD2	TGCGCCAGCAGCCAAGGGCGGACTAGCGGGAGGTCCAAAAACATTCAGTACTTC	CASSQGRTSGRSKNIQYF
TRBV20-1	few	TRBJ2-1	TRBD2	TGCAGTGCTAGCGGACTAGCGGGAGGGAGGAGCTCCTACAATGAGCAGTTCTTC	CSASGLAGGRSSYNEQFF
TRBV28	few	TRBJ2-1	-	TGTGCCAGCAGTTTAGCCGGGGTCTGGGGTGCCTCCTACAATGAGCAGTTCTTC	CASSLAGVWGASYNEQFF
TRBV4-1	-	TRBJ2-7	-	TGCGCCAGCAGCCATTCGTCTACGGGCAGCTCCTACGAGCAGTACTTC	CASSHSSTGSSYEQYF
TRBV7-9	-	TRBJ1-2	-	TGTGCCAGCAGCTTATCGGTAACCCAGGGACCCTATGGCTACACCTTC	CASSLSVTQGPYGYTF
TRBV4-3	-	TRBJ1-6	-	TGCGCCAGCAGCCAAGATGGTTACGATTCACCCCTCCACTTT	CASSQDGYDSPLHF
TRBV12-3/TRBV12-4	-	TRBJ2-3	-	TGTGCCAGCAGACCTGGGGACTTATACACAGATACGCAGTATTTT	CASRPGDLYTDTQYF
TRBV5-1	-	TRBJ1-4	TRBD1	TGCGCCAGCAGCGCCGGGACAGTGGGTGAAAAACTGTTTTTT	CASSAGTVGEKLFF
TRBV27	-	TRBJ2-1	TRBD2	TGTGCCACTTCGCCTCGAGTAGCGGGAGGACTGCGGTTCTTC	CATSPRVAGGLRFF
TRBV29-1	-	TRBJ2-3	-	TGCAGCGTTGATCTCCGGGGTGGTACAGATACGCAGTATTTT	CSVDLRGGTDTQYF
TRBV29-1	-	TRBJ2-7	-	TGCAGCGTGGGACTTTTCAGCTCCTACGAGCAGTACTTC	CSVGLFSSYEQYF
TRBV4-1	few	TRBJ1-4	-	TGCGCCAGCAGCCAGACCAGGGGTGAAAAACTGTTTTTT	CASSQTRGEKLFF
TRBV20-1	-	TRBJ1-2	TRBD1	TGCAGTGCTAGAACCCCGGGCAGGGGGAATGAACATGGCTACACCTTC	CSARTPGRGNEHGYTF
TRBV30	-	TRBJ1-5	-	TGTGCCTGGAGTGTAACCGGGGGGATGGCCCAGCATTTT	CAWSVTGGMAQHF
TRBV20-1	-	TRBJ1-3	-	TGCAGTGCCCCGGGCTCTGGAAACACCGTATATTTT	CSAPGSGNTVYF
TRBV4-2	-	TRBJ2-7	-	TGTGCCAGCAGCCAAGATTTACTCCAGGACGAGCAGTACTTC	CASSQDLLQDEQYF
TRBV10-3	few	TRBJ2-1	TRBD1	TGTGCCATCAGCAGGGACAGCTTGGACAATGAGCAGTTCTTC	CAISRDSLDNEQFF
TRBV5-4	-	TRBJ2-1	-	TGTGCCAGCAGCCCCGTCTCACGCCGGGGGTACAATGAGCAGTTCTTC	CASSPVSRRGYNEQFF
TRBV4-2	-	TRBJ1-3	-	TGTGCCAGCAGCCAAGCGGAGAGACTCTCTGGAAACACCATATATTTT	CASSQAERLSGNTIYF
TRBV20-1	-	TRBJ2-3	-	TGCAGTGCTAGTTCAGGGGTCTTTACAGATACGCAGTATTTT	CSASSGVFTDTQYF
TRBV20-1	-	TRBJ2-5	TRBD2	TGCAGTGCTAGAGGGGCTAGCGGGAGCCTAAATGAGCAGTACTTC	CSARGASGSLNEQYF
TRBV28	-	TRBJ1-1	TRBD1	TGTGCCAGCAGTCCCCGGGACAGGGTTACTGAAGCTTTCTTT	CASSPRDRVTEAFF
TRBV5-1	few	TRBJ1-4	-	TGCGCCAGCAGCTTGGATGCAGGTTCTAATGAAAAACTGTTTTTT	CASSLDAGSNEKLFF
TRBV12-3/TRBV12-4	few	TRBJ1-1	-	TGTGCCAGCAGTTTGGATGGGGTCGACACTGAAGCTTTCTTT	CASSLDGVDTEAFF
TRBV2	few	TRBJ2-3	-	TGTGCCAGCAGTGCCGGACTTACTAGCACAGATACGCAGTATTTT	CASSAGLTSTDTQYF
TRBV7-2	-	TRBJ1-6	-	TGTGCCAGCAGCTTAGGTCGTTGGGGGCTCTCCTATAATTCACCCCTCCACTTT	CASSLGRWGLSYNSPLHF
TRBV5-5	many	TRBJ2-1	TRBD1	TGTGCCAGCGGCGAGGGGACAGGGGACTATGAGCAGTTCTTC	CASGEGTGDYEQFF
TRBV20-1	-	TRBJ2-5	-	TGCAGTGCTAGAGATCACGGAAGGGGGAGGGATCAAATCCAAGAGACCCAGTACTTC	CSARDHGRGRDQIQETQYF
TRBV20-1	few	TRBJ2-7	-	TGCAGTGCTAGAAACACAGGAGAATACGAGCAGTACTTC	CSARNTGEYEQYF
TRBV10-3	few	TRBJ2-5	-	TGTGCCACGAAAGAGACCCAGTACTTC	CATKETQYF